The 30 T cell receptor beta chains presented below share a single source sample, sequenced in a study of shared T cell receptors in the human thymus. The method was immunoSEQ multiplex PCR; TCRdb's version includes in-frame clones alone and lacks a portion of them. The data contain hundreds of thousands of clones, 70% to 90% of them singletons. This sample also belongs to another study, concerning human thymus T cells.

The sample was thymocytes. The receptor set was obtained from a boy under three years old with a congenital heart defect.

The chain carries TRBV6-1 and TRBJ2-7, with D possibly matching TRBD2 (7 bases). The CDR3 is 16 residues long. Germline assignment: CDR1 MNHNS and CDR2 SASEGT. The V end lost 1 base, the J end lost 3 bases, and 16 bases lay between the germline ends. The CDR3 DNA sequence: TGTGCCAGCAGTGAAGGGGGGGGACAAACGAGCTACGAGCAGTACTTC. Translating gives CASSEGGGQTSYEQYF.

The chain joins TRBV21-1 to TRBJ2-1; the DNA was not used to check the table's D call, TRBD2. TRBV21-1 is an annotated pseudogene. The CDR3 is 13 residues long. As DNA, the CDR3 is TGTGCCAGCAGCAATTTACCCGGTAATGAGCAGTTCTTC. Translated, it gives CASSNLPGNEQFF.

The genes are TRBV28 and TRBJ2-5, with a possible D match to TRBD2 (6 bases). V lost 6 bases to trimming and J lost 2 bases, with 16 bases between them. CDR1 and CDR2 (germline): MDHEN, SYDVKM. The CDR3 is made up of 15 amino acids. CDR3 DNA sequence: TGTGCCAGCAGCGACCATACCCGGGGGCAAGAGACCCAGTACTTC. Encoded protein: CASSDHTRGQETQYF.

The chain combines TRBV2 with TRBJ2-7; D remains ambiguous. V was pared by 2 bases and J by 3 bases, with 17 bases between. The germline V gene has CDR1 SNHLY and CDR2 FYNNEI. CDR3 length equals 16 residues. CDR3 residues: CASSEPTERLFYEQYF. CDR3 nucleotides: TGTGCCAGCAGTGAACCTACGGAGCGTTTGTTCTACGAGCAGTACTTC.

The sample holds one count of this clone. The V call is TRBV4-3, the J call TRBJ2-1, with 13 bases aligning to TRBD2. Per the germline V gene, CDR1 is LGHNA and CDR2 is YSLEER. The CDR3 has 18 residues. V shed 3 bases, J shed 1 base, and the junction held 6 bases outside the gene matches. In DNA form, the CDR3 reads TGCGCCAGCAGCCAGGGGACTAGCGGGACAAGGTCCTACAATGAGCAGTTCTTC. Its translation is CASSQGTSGTRSYNEQFF.

The CDR3: CASSLVLAGVVTYEQYF. The CDR3 nucleotides read TGTGCCAGCAGTTTAGTGCTAGCGGGAGTTGTCACCTACGAGCAGTACTTC. The chain carries TRBV28 and TRBJ2-7; the match to TRBD2 covers 10 bases. The germline gives CDR1 MDHEN, CDR2 SYDVKM. CDR3 length: 17 residues. V lost 2 bases and J lost 2; bases outside the gene matches: 9.

This clone was counted once. The chain couples TRBV12-5 to TRBJ2-4; D possibly corresponds to TRBD1 (6 bases). The CDR3 consists of 17 residues. With 6 bases removed from V and 1 base from J, the gap between germline ends came to 19 bases. Germline V lookup: CDR1 LGHNT, CDR2 FRNRAP. CDR3: CASGKGTGPGAKNIQYF. CDR3 bases: TGTGCTAGTGGAAAAGGCACAGGGCCTGGGGCCAAAAACATTCAGTACTTC.

This chain joins TRBV30 and TRBJ2-3, with 7 bases aligning to TRBD1. Per the germline V gene, CDR1 is GTSNPN and CDR2 is SVGIG (reference sequence). Unmatched junction bases numbered 3, after V lost 0 bases and J lost 0 bases. The CDR3 runs to 15 residues. In DNA form, the CDR3 reads TGTGCCTGGAGTGTTCCAGGGGGAAGCACAGATACGCAGTATTTT. This gives the protein CAWSVPGGSTDTQYF.

A single count supports this clone. CDR3 protein: CASSLWGSGGTGELFF. As DNA, the CDR3 is TGTGCCAGCAGTTTATGGGGCTCGGGGGGAACCGGGGAGCTGTTTTTT. The rearrangement joins TRBV28 to TRBJ2-2, with 7 bases matching TRBD2. Looked up from germline, CDR1 is MDHEN and CDR2 is SYDVKM. V lost 0 bases, J lost 5 bases, and 6 bases stayed unmatched. The CDR3 has 16 amino acids.

The rearrangement joins TRBV2 to TRBJ1-5; no clear D. The CDR3 has 15 residues. The germline gives CDR1 SNHLY, CDR2 FYNNEI. V was cut by 7 bases and J by 1 base, with 14 bases left in between. CDR3 in amino acids: CASTRWRPSNQPQHF. DNA for the CDR3: TGTGCCAGCACCCGGTGGAGACCGAGCAATCAGCCCCAGCATTTT. Looking up the rest from reference TRBV2 and TRBJ1-5 gives the full variable domain: EPEVTQTPSHQVTQMGQEVILRCVPISNHLYFYWYRQILGQKVEFLVSFYNNEISEKSEIFDDQFSVERPDGSNFTLKIRSTKLEDSAMYFCASTRWRPSNQPQHFGDGTRLSIL.

This sequence joins TRBV7-9 and TRBJ1-2, with D possibly TRBD1 on 6 matching bases. The CDR3 loop spans 14 amino acids. V was trimmed by 5 bases and J by 4 bases, leaving 14 bases between them. Germline loops: CDR1 SEHNR, CDR2 FQNEAQ (reference sequence). CDR3 bases: TGTGCCAGCAGCGGCCCCCAGGGGTCCTATGGCTACACCTTC. It encodes CASSGPQGSYGYTF.

This clone was seen a single time. Other DNA sequences in the same sample also yield this CDR3. The rearrangement joins TRBV29-1 to TRBJ1-1, with 7 bases aligning to TRBD1. V was clipped by 6 bases and J by 1 base; unmatched bases: 5. Looked up from germline, CDR1 is SQVTM and CDR2 is ANQGSEA. This CDR3 spans 13 amino acids. As DNA, the CDR3 is TGCAGCGTAGGAACAGGGGAGAACACTGAAGCTTTCTTT. Its translation is CSVGTGENTEAFF.

This clone turned up a few times. Other DNA sequences in this specimen translate into the identical CDR3. This chain connects TRBV20-1 to TRBJ2-7; no clear D gene. V was clipped by 1 base and J by 7 bases, with 8 bases between them. The CDR3 has 11 amino acids. The germline V gene has CDR1 DFQATT and CDR2 SNEGSKA (reference sequence). The CDR3 sequence is CSARVAGEQYF. Here the CDR3 DNA reads TGCAGTGCTAGAGTGGCAGGAGAGCAGTACTTC.

This chain connects TRBV6-4 to TRBJ2-1, with TRBD2 matching 11 bases. The CDR3 runs 16 residues. Looked up from germline, CDR1 is MRHNA and CDR2 is SNTAGT. The ends lost 4 bases at V and 3 bases at J; junction bases unmatched: 5. CDR3 nucleotide sequence: TGTGCCAGCAGTGGGACCGGGACTAGCGGCTACAATGAGCAGTTCTTC. Protein: CASSGTGTSGYNEQFF.

This clone has only a few counts. The chain links TRBV5-1 to TRBJ2-3; a possible D gene is TRBD2 (6 bases). Germline V gene lookup returns CDR1 SGHRS and CDR2 YFSETQ. The germline V and J ends were trimmed by 0 bases and 4 bases, with 12 bases remaining between them. There are 15 residues in the CDR3. In DNA, the CDR3 is TGCGCCAGCAGCTTGGGACGGGAGACCCCAGATACGCAGTATTTT. It codes for CASSLGRETPDTQYF.

This chain links TRBV4-3 with TRBJ2-7; 8 positions match TRBD1. This CDR3 spans 17 amino acids. With V trimmed by 0 bases and J by 2 bases, 9 bases remained unmatched. Germline V gene lookup returns CDR1 LGHNA and CDR2 YSLEER. The CDR3 is CASSQDREGTGPYEQYF. The CDR3 DNA is TGCGCCAGCAGCCAAGATAGAGAGGGGACAGGCCCCTACGAGCAGTACTTC.

The V and J genes are TRBV29-1 and TRBJ2-7; weak D call: TRBD1 (5 bases). The V end lost 4 bases, the J end lost 0 bases, and 10 bases lay between the germline ends. Germline V gives CDR1 SQVTM, CDR2 ANQGSEA. The CDR3 has 13 residues. CDR3 sequence reads: CSVGQGSSYEQYF. DNA for the CDR3: TGCAGCGTTGGGCAGGGATCCTCCTACGAGCAGTACTTC.

The genes are TRBV28 and TRBJ1-2, with 7 bases aligning to TRBD1. CDR3 length: 14 amino acids. CDR1 MDHEN and CDR2 SYDVKM come from the germline V gene. Trimming took 3 bases from V and 6 from J; bases not matched to a gene: 7. The CDR3 coding sequence is TGTGCCAGCAGTTTCCTACAGGGGTTGGATGGCTACACCTTC. This codes for CASSFLQGLDGYTF.

The chain employs TRBV9 and TRBJ2-1; 10 bases match TRBD2. Trimming at V came to 0 bases and at J to 7 bases, leaving 4 bases not matched to a gene. The CDR3 has 15 residues. The germline V gene encodes CDR1 SGDLS and CDR2 YYNGEE. CDR3 residues: CASSVAGLAENEQFF. In DNA form, the CDR3 reads TGTGCCAGCAGCGTAGCAGGACTAGCGGAAAATGAGCAGTTCTTC.

The V gene is TRBV30, the J gene TRBJ1-6; perhaps TRBD1 as D (6 bases). Trimming took 2 bases from V and 9 from J, leaving 20 bases between them. The CDR3 is 16 residues long. From germline, CDR1 is GTSNPN and CDR2 SVGIG (reference sequence). In DNA, the CDR3 is TGTGCCTGGAGTCGGGGGGCATCTTCCCATTGTTCACCCCTCCACTTT. Translating gives CAWSRGASSHCSPLHF.

This sequence joins TRBV7-2 and TRBJ2-5, with 7 bases identical to TRBD2. The V gene's germline CDR1 is SGHTA and CDR2 FQGNSA. This CDR3 region has 18 residues. J was trimmed by 2 bases and V by 4 bases; bases with no gene match: 16. The CDR3 nucleotides are TGTGCCAGCAGCTCCCGCGCGGGAGCGGGTGACCTTCAAGAGACCCAGTACTTC. Protein: CASSSRAGAGDLQETQYF.

J is TRBJ2-1 and V is TRBV25-1, with 10 bases that match TRBD1. The CDR3 runs 16 residues. J was trimmed by 5 bases and V by 6 bases; bases with no gene match: 10. Per germline, CDR1 MGHDK and CDR2 SYGVNS. The CDR3 sequence is CASRRQGAKEDNEQFF. CDR3 coding DNA: TGTGCCAGCAGAAGACAGGGGGCCAAGGAGGACAATGAGCAGTTCTTC.

This clone has only a few counts. The chain has TRBV14 and TRBJ2-3; 12 nucleotides agree with TRBD2. CDR1 is SGHDN and CDR2 is FVKESK in the germline V gene. J gave up 3 bases and V 1 base, and 5 bases lay outside the gene matches. The CDR3 loop spans 17 amino acids. The CDR3 loop is CASSQVLAGGPTDTQYF. CDR3 coding DNA: TGTGCCAGCAGCCAAGTCCTAGCGGGAGGGCCGACAGATACGCAGTATTTT.

The chain has TRBV6-5 and TRBJ2-7; TRBD1 is a possible D gene (6 bases). Germline V gene data show CDR1 as MNHEY and CDR2 as SVGAGI. V lost 5 bases and J lost 3, with 14 bases in between. This CDR3 has 14 residues. Here the CDR3 reads CASSGRDTNYEQYF. The CDR3, as DNA: TGTGCCAGCAGTGGCCGGGACACTAACTACGAGCAGTACTTC.

The chain employs TRBV5-6 and TRBJ1-1; a possible D gene is TRBD1 (6 bases). CDR1 is SGHDT, CDR2 YYEEEE, per germline. This CDR3 contains 16 residues. V was cut by 0 bases and J by 1 base, with 13 bases left in between. As DNA, the CDR3 is TGTGCCAGCAGCTTGGCGTTACGGACAGCGAACACTGAAGCTTTCTTT. The encoded protein is CASSLALRTANTEAFF.

The chain links TRBV6-5 to TRBJ2-2; D possibly corresponds to TRBD1 (5 bases). Germline CDR1 and CDR2: MNHEY and SVGAGI. CDR3 length: 13 residues. V lost 6 bases, J lost 6 bases, and 11 bases lay in between. The CDR3 DNA reads TGTGCCAGCAGAAGGCAGGGTCCCGGGGAGCTGTTTTTT. Protein sequence: CASRRQGPGELFF.

J is TRBJ2-7 and V is TRBV27, with 7 nucleotides matching TRBD2. Germline V gene lookup returns CDR1 MNHEY and CDR2 SMNVEV (reference sequence). V was clipped by 5 bases and J by 3 bases; unmatched bases: 10. The CDR3 totals 15 residues. The CDR3, as DNA: TGTGCCAGCAGTCCCGCTAGCGGAGTACGCTACGAGCAGTACTTC. Its translation: CASSPASGVRYEQYF.

This sequence joins TRBV19 and TRBJ2-2; no clear D gene. The CDR3 runs to 11 residues. CDR1 and CDR2 (germline): LNHDA, SQIVND (reference sequence). V was cut by 7 bases and J by 6 bases, with 6 bases left in between. The CDR3 bases are TGTGCCAGTACCAGGTCCGGGGAGCTGTTTTTT. Encoded protein: CASTRSGELFF.

The chain combines TRBV11-2 with TRBJ2-3; possibly TRBD1 for D (5 bases). V shed 1 base and J shed 1 base, with 12 bases lying between them. The length of the CDR3 is 16 residues. The V gene's germline CDR1 is SGHAT and CDR2 FQNNGV. CDR3 bases: TGTGCCAGCAGCTTAGGGGGCAGCCTTCGCACAGATACGCAGTATTTT. This sequence encodes CASSLGGSLRTDTQYF.

This clone was found once. The V call is TRBV14, the J call TRBJ1-3; TRBD1 is a possible D gene (6 bases). Germline V gene data show CDR1 as SGHDN and CDR2 as FVKESK. The CDR3 consists of 14 residues. The V end lost 6 bases, the J end lost 0 bases, and 9 bases lay between the germline ends. CDR3 in DNA: TGTGCCAGCAGACAGGGAAGCTCTGGAAACACCATATATTTT. Amino acids: CASRQGSSGNTIYF.